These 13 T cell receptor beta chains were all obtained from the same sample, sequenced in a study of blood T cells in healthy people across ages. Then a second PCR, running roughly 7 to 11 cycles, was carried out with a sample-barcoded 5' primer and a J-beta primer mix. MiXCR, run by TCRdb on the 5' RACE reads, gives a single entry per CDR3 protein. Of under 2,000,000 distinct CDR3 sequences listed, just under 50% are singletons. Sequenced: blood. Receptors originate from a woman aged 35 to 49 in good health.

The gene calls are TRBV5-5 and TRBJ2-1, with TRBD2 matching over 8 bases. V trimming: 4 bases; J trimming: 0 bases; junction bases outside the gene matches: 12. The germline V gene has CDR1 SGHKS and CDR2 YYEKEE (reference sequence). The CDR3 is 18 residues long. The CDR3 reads CASSPGGGGPSSYNEQFF. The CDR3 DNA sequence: TGTGCCAGCAGCCCGGGGGGGGGAGGGCCTAGCTCCTACAATGAGCAGTTCTTC.

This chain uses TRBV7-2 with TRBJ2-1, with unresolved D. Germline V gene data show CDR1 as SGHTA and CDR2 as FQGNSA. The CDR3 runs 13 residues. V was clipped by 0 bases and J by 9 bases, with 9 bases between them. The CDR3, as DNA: TGTGCCAGCAGCTTAGCGACGGGTAGTGAGCAGTTCTTC. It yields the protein CASSLATGSEQFF.

The CDR3 nucleotides are TGTGCCAGCAGCTGGGACTCCGTCCCCGACTTATATGGCTACACCTTC. Its translation is CASSWDSVPDLYGYTF. The rearrangement joins TRBV6-5 to TRBJ1-2, with D perhaps TRBD1 (5 bases). This CDR3 spans 16 amino acids. Between the trimmed V and J ends, which lost 6 bases and 5 bases, there was a span of 22 bases. Germline loops: CDR1 MNHEY, CDR2 SVGAGI.

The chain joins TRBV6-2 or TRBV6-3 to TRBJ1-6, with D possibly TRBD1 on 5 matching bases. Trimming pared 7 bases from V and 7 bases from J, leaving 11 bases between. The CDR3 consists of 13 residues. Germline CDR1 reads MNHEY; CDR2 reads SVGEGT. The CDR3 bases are TGTGCCAGCATCGACTCAGGGAATTCACCCCTCCACTTT. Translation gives CASIDSGNSPLHF.

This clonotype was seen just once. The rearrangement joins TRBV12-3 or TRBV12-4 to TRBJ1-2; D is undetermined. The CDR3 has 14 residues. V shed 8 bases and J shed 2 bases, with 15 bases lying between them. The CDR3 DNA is TGTGCCAGCCGGATATTAGGACGGAACTATGGCTACACCTTC. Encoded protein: CASRILGRNYGYTF.

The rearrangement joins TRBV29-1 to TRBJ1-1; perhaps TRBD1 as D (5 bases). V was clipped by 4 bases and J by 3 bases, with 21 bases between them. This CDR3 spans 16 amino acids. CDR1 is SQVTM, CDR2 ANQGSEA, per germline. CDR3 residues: CSVAALSGVGDTEAFF. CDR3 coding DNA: TGCAGCGTTGCGGCGTTGTCTGGGGTAGGGGACACTGAAGCTTTCTTT.

The CDR3 protein is CSAVAGGLKETQYF. The DNA of the CDR3 is TGCAGTGCTGTAGCGGGGGGGCTGAAAGAGACCCAGTACTTC. The chain links TRBV20-1 to TRBJ2-5; 11 bases match TRBD2. Germline values: CDR1 DFQATT, CDR2 SNEGSKA (reference sequence). The CDR3 extends over 14 amino acids. Trimming removed 5 bases from V and 3 bases from J; junction bases left unmatched: 5.

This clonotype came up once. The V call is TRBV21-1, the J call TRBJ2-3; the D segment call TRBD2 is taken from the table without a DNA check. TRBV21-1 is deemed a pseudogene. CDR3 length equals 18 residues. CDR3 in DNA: TGTGCCAGCAGCAAAGAGGGAGTAGCGGGGTCGGGCACAGATACGCAGTATTTT. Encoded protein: CASSKEGVAGSGTDTQYF.

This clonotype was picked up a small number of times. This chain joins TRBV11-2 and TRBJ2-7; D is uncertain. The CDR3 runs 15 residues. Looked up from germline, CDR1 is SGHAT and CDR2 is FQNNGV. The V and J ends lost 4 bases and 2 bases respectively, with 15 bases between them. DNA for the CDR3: TGTGCCAGCAGCTCCGTAGGCAGGCGAGCCTACGAGCAGTACTTC. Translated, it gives CASSSVGRRAYEQYF. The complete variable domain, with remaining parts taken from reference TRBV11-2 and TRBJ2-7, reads EAGVAQSPRYKIIEKRQSVAFWCNPISGHATLYWYQQILGQGPKLLIQFQNNGVVDDSQLPKDRFSAERLKGVDSTLKIQPAKLEDSAVYLCASSSVGRRAYEQYFGPGTRLTVT.

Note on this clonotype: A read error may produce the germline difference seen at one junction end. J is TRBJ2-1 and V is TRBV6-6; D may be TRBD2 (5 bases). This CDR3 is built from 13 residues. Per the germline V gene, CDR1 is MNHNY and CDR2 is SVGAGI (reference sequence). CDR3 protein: CASSYRGYYEQFF. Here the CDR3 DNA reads TGTGCCAGTAGTTACAGAGGGTATTATGAGCAGTTCTTC.

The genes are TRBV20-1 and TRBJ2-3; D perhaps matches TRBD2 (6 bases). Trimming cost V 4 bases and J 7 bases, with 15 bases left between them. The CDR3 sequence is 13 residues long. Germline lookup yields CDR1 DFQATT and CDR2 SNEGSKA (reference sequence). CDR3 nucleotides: TGCAGTGCTACCACTCTGGCGGGATATACGCAGTATTTT. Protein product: CSATTLAGYTQYF.

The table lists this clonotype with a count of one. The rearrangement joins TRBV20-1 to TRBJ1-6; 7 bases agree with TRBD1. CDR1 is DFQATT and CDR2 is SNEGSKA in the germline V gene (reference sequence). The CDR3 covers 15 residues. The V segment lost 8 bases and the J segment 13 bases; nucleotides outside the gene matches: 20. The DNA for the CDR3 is TGCAGTACTCAAGGGTCCCGACAGGGTTATTTCCCCCTCCACTTT. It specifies CSTQGSRQGYFPLHF.

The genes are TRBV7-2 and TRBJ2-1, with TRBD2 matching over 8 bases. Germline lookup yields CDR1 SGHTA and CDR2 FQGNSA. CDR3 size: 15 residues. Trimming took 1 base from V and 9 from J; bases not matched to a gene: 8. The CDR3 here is CASSLVGLAGTEQFF. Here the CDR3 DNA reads TGTGCCAGCAGCTTAGTAGGACTAGCAGGGACTGAGCAGTTCTTC.